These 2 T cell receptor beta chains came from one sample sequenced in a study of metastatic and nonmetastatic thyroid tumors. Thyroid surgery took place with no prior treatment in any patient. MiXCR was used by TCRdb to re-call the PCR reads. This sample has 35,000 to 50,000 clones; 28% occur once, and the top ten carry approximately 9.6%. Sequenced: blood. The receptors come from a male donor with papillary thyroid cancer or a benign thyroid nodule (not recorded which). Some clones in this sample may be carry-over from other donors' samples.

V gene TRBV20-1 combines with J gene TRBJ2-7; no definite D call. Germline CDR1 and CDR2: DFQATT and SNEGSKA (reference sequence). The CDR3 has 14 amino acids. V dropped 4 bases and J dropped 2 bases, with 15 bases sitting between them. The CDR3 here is CSAILKGNPYEQYF. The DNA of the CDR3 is TGCAGTGCTATTCTCAAGGGCAACCCCTACGAGCAGTACTTC.

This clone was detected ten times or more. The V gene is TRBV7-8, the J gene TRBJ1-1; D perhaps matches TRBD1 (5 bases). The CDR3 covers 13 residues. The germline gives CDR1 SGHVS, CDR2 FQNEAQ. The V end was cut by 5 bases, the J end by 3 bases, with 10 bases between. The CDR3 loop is CASSPTGYTEAFF. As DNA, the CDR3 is TGTGCCAGCAGCCCAACAGGTTACACTGAAGCTTTCTTT. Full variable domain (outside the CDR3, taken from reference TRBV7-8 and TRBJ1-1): GAGVSQSPRYKVAKRGQDVALRCDPISGHVSLFWYQQALGQGPEFLTYFQNEAQLDKSGLPSDRFFAERPEGSVSTLKIQRTQQEDSAVYLCASSPTGYTEAFFGQGTRLTVV.